Listed below are T cell receptor beta chains from one sample, sequenced in a study of post-analysis software for immune sequencing data. From the PCR reads, TCRdb called clonotypes with MiXCR, one entry per CDR3 protein. The profile shows around 500,000 distinct CDR3 sequences, around 31% of them singletons. The specimen was blood. The receptors were sampled from a girl aged 2-17 years with multiple sclerosis. The CDR3 runs from the conserved cysteine through the conserved F or W. Fields, in order: D gene, J gene, V gene, clone size, CDR3 protein, CDR3 DNA. A D gene is named only where the DNA matches it firmly. Clone sizes are given selectively: once, few, many, or a class where the clone is expanded.

- | TRBJ1-5 | TRBV20-1 | - | CSAGTSTELNQPQHF | TGCAGTGCGGGAACCTCGACAGAACTTAATCAGCCCCAGCATTTT
- | TRBJ1-5 | TRBV6-5 | - | CATGRGSNQPQHF | TGTGCCACGGGACGGGGGTCGAATCAGCCCCAGCATTTT
- | TRBJ1-2 | TRBV4-2 | few | CASSPFDSDYGYTF | TGTGCCAGCAGCCCCTTCGACAGCGACTATGGCTACACCTTC
TRBD1 | TRBJ1-2 | TRBV20-1 | - | CSAIRQGNYGYTF | TGCAGTGCTATAAGACAGGGTAACTATGGCTACACCTTC
- | TRBJ2-5 | TRBV5-6 | few | CASSLVEGAETQYF | TGTGCCAGCAGCTTGGTGGAGGGGGCAGAGACCCAGTACTTC
- | TRBJ2-5 | TRBV5-6 | once | CASSSLAETETQYF | TGTGCCAGCAGCTCCCTCGCGGAGACGGAGACCCAGTACTTC
TRBD1 | TRBJ2-7 | TRBV14 | - | CASSQLQGAEQYF | TGTGCCAGCAGCCAGCTACAGGGGGCCGAGCAGTACTTC
- | TRBJ1-2 | TRBV4-1 | - | CASSQAPMSYGYAF | TGCGCCAGCAGCCAAGCCCCCATGTCTTATGGCTACGCCTTC
- | TRBJ2-4 | TRBV5-1 | - | CASNLSAGLRLAKNIQYF | TGCGCCAGCAACCTCTCTGCGGGGCTGCGACTAGCCAAAAACATTCAGTACTTC
TRBD1 | TRBJ2-1 | TRBV3-1 | - | CASSQEGTGDPVELVHNEQFF | TGTGCCAGCAGCCAAGAAGGGACAGGGGATCCTGTGGAGCTGGTACACAATGAGCAGTTCTTC
- | TRBJ1-2 | TRBV4-1 | - | CASSQDRNANGYTF | TGCGCCAGCAGCCAGGACCGCAACGCCAATGGCTACACCTTC
TRBD2 | TRBJ2-1 | TRBV12-3/TRBV12-4 | - | CASSLGASGGHEQFF | TGTGCCAGCAGTCTAGGGGCTAGCGGGGGTCATGAGCAGTTCTTC
- | TRBJ1-1 | TRBV19 | - | CASSIDLGGNTEAFF | TGTGCCAGTAGTATAGATCTTGGCGGGAACACTGAAGCTTTCTTT
- | TRBJ1-2 | TRBV6-1 | - | CASSEVGGDGYTF | TGTGCCAGCAGTGAAGTGGGGGGTGATGGCTACACCTTC
TRBD1 | TRBJ2-1 | TRBV9 | - | CASSADRGAYNEQFF | TGTGCCAGCAGCGCCGACAGGGGTGCTTACAATGAGCAGTTCTTC
- | TRBJ2-1 | TRBV4-1 | many | CASSQLLRSLNNEQFF | TGCGCCAGCAGCCAACTGTTGCGGAGTCTGAACAATGAGCAGTTCTTC
TRBD2 | TRBJ2-1 | TRBV3-1 | - | CASSPIDRTERGGNLYNEQFF | TGTGCCAGCAGCCCGATCGACAGAACGGAGCGGGGGGGCAATCTATACAATGAGCAGTTCTTC
TRBD1 | TRBJ2-3 | TRBV4-1 | few | CASSPGTGGDDTQYF | TGCGCCAGCAGCCCCGGGACAGGGGGCGACGATACGCAGTATTTT
TRBD2 | TRBJ2-1 | TRBV7-2 | many | CASSLGLAGSNEQFF | TGTGCCAGCAGCTTGGGACTAGCGGGGAGCAATGAGCAGTTCTTC
TRBD2 | TRBJ2-1 | TRBV6-5 | - | CASSWGGTSGDSYNEQFF | TGTGCCAGCAGTTGGGGTGGGACTAGCGGGGACTCCTACAATGAGCAGTTCTTC
- | TRBJ2-1 | TRBV11-2 | - | CASSLDRDLTYNEQFF | TGTGCCAGCAGCTTAGATCGGGACTTAACGTACAATGAGCAGTTCTTC
TRBD1 | TRBJ2-3 | TRBV7-9 | - | CASSSWTGGTDTQYF | TGTGCCAGCAGCTCATGGACAGGGGGCACAGATACGCAGTATTTT
- | TRBJ1-5 | TRBV2 | - | CAASKTEDQPQHF | TGTGCCGCCAGCAAGACAGAGGATCAGCCCCAGCATTTT
TRBD1 | TRBJ2-1 | TRBV29-1 | few | CSVDRDSGEQFF | TGCAGCGTTGACCGGGACAGCGGTGAGCAGTTCTTC
TRBD2 | TRBJ2-1 | TRBV6-1 | few | CASSESGYSGGRRNEQFF | TGTGCCAGCAGTGAATCCGGCTATAGCGGGGGCCGTCGGAATGAGCAGTTCTTC
- | TRBJ2-7 | TRBV14 | many | CASSRQSYEQYF | TGTGCCAGCAGCCGACAGTCCTACGAGCAGTACTTC
- | TRBJ1-5 | TRBV9 | - | CASSVDLQGAGRSNQPQHF | TGTGCCAGCAGCGTAGACCTCCAAGGGGCAGGCAGGAGCAATCAGCCCCAGCATTTT
TRBD2 | TRBJ2-3 | TRBV3-1 | few | CASSQARTSGSDTQYF | TGTGCCAGCAGCCAAGCCAGGACTAGCGGATCAGATACGCAGTATTTT
- | TRBJ1-5 | TRBV6-6 | - | CASSYSGEAGQPQHF | TGTGCCAGCAGTTACTCAGGGGAGGCGGGTCAGCCCCAGCATTTT
- | TRBJ2-3 | TRBV7-7 | - | CASSFNGGADTQYF | TGTGCCAGCAGCTTCAATGGGGGCGCAGATACGCAGTATTTT
TRBD1 | TRBJ2-7 | TRBV12-3/TRBV12-4 | many | CASSWGQGYEQYF | TGTGCCAGCAGTTGGGGACAGGGCTACGAGCAGTACTTC
- | TRBJ1-1 | TRBV7-8 | - | CASRPGGGTEAFF | TGTGCCAGCAGACCGGGTGGTGGCACTGAAGCTTTCTTT
- | TRBJ1-1 | TRBV3-1 | - | CASSHLNTEAFF | TGTGCCAGCAGCCATTTGAACACTGAAGCTTTCTTT
TRBD2 | TRBJ2-1 | TRBV7-7 | - | CASSSTSGGAYEQFF | TGTGCTAGCAGCTCTACTAGCGGGGGGGCCTATGAGCAGTTCTTC
TRBD2 | TRBJ2-5 | TRBV19 | - | CASSHGAGVRETQYF | TGTGCCAGTAGTCACGGAGCGGGGGTGCGAGAGACCCAGTACTTC
- | TRBJ1-2 | TRBV3-1 | - | CASTRGGGRGYTF | TGTGCCAGCACCCGAGGAGGGGGACGGGGCTACACCTTC
TRBD1 | TRBJ2-7 | TRBV7-2 | many | CASSPPGQNHLKQYF | TGTGCCAGCAGCCCACCGGGACAGAACCATCTCAAGCAGTACTTC
- | TRBJ2-5 | TRBV29-1 | - | CSVGLGGNELYF | TGCAGCGTTGGTTTGGGTGGAAACGAGCTGTACTTC
- | TRBJ2-3 | TRBV20-1 | many | CSARNAASFSTDTQYF | TGCAGTGCTAGAAACGCTGCGTCCTTTAGCACAGATACGCAGTATTTT
- | TRBJ2-1 | TRBV10-3 | - | CAIRVSGTLDEQFF | TGTGCCATCAGAGTTTCCGGGACATTGGATGAGCAGTTCTTC
TRBD1 | TRBJ2-4 | TRBV25-1 | - | CASRKGTENIQYF | TGTGCCAGCAGGAAAGGGACAGAAAACATTCAGTACTTC
- | TRBJ1-2 | TRBV6-2/TRBV6-3 | - | CASRDNFSGYTF | TGTGCCAGCAGAGACAATTTCTCAGGCTACACCTTC
TRBD2 | TRBJ2-5 | TRBV6-6 | - | CASSYSSGGAAETQYF | TGTGCCAGCAGTTACTCTAGCGGGGGGGCAGCAGAGACCCAGTACTTC
TRBD1 | TRBJ2-7 | TRBV12-5 | - | CASGLLRTGTGVLEDLYEQYF | TGTGCTAGTGGTTTGCTCAGGACCGGGACAGGGGTCTTGGAAGACCTCTACGAGCAGTACTTC
- | TRBJ1-2 | TRBV29-1 | few | CSVDAQQRGYGYTF | TGCAGCGTTGATGCCCAGCAGCGGGGCTATGGCTACACCTTC
- | TRBJ2-6 | TRBV29-1 | once | CSVTTGNSGANVLTF | TGCAGCGTGACGACAGGAAACTCTGGGGCCAACGTCCTGACTTTC